This TCR beta chain was profiled in a study of CDR3 diversity in severe acne (dated by TCRdb to about 2019). The library was made by PCR. Sequenced on an Illumina HiSeq 2000. Using fastp at Q25 and MiXCR, TCRdb reprocessed the public reads and kept productive beta chains. A single entry per CDR3 protein holds the most common genes and DNA from its merged rows. The sample data list more than 85,000 distinct CDR3 sequences, and roughly 51% of these were observed just once. Around an eighth of the sample is held by the ten biggest clonotypes. From its cysteine to its phenylalanine, the CDR3 spans 10 amino acids. Kept here is only the CDR3 DNA, which spans 30 bases and is read in frame from base 1. The germline V gene (reference sequence) provides CDR1 DFQATT and CDR2 SNEGSKA. Points on this clonotype: What antigen it recognizes has not been identified. At one of its ends the junction is not consistent with the germline gene, which may arise from a read error.

Source material: blood. This chain joins TRBV20-1 to TRBJ2-7; the D gene cannot be resolved reliably. The TCR comes from a male donor with acne. The nucleotides read TGTAGTGCTAGAGATTTCGAGCAGTGCTTC. Its translation reads: CSARDFEQCF.